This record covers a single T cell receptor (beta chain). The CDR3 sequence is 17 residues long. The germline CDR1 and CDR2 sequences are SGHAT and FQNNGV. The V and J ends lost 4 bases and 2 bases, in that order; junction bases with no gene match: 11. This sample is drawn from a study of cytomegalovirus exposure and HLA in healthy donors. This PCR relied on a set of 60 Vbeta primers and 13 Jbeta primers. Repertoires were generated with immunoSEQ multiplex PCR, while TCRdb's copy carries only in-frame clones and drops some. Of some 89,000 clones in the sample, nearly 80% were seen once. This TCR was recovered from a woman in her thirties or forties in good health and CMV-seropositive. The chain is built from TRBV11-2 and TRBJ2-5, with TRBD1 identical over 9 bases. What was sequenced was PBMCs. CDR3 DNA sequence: TGTGCCAGCAGCTCTAAATCTGCGGGACAGGGACAAGAGACCCAGTACTTC. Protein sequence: CASSSKSAGQGQETQYF.